This T cell receptor beta chain was captured in a study of metastatic and nonmetastatic thyroid tumors. Study overall: Repertoire data that came from the blood and tumor or nodule tissue of malignant and benign thyroid patients were compared. General study findings and limits: Benign nodules were reported to have significantly lower TCR beta diversity than malignant thyroid tumors, in blood and tumor.

Germline V gene data show CDR1 as SEHNR and CDR2 as FQNEAQ (reference sequence). V was trimmed by 3 bases and J by 1 base, leaving 9 bases between them. The CDR3 runs 14 residues. Original data processing: Clinicopathological groups differed in CDR3, with these differences serving to build a distant-metastasis classifier for papillary thyroid cancer. Using MiXCR, TCRdb reanalyzed the PCR reads. The V and J calls were determined by TCRdb, not by the authors. Among about 11,000 clones, roughly 30% were seen once, and the ten largest hold 15% to 20%. Patients were all untreated before their thyroid surgery. About this clone: Antigen unknown.

The rearrangement links TRBV7-9 to TRBJ1-1, with D possibly being TRBD1 (5 bases). The sequenced sample was tumor tissue. The sequence was obtained from a female donor with papillary thyroid cancer or a benign thyroid nodule (not recorded which). Some clones in this sample may be carry-over from other donors' samples. In DNA, the CDR3 is TGTGCCAGCAGCTTTGGGACGGGGAACACTGAAGCTTTCTTT. It is translated as CASSFGTGNTEAFF.